This entry is about one TCR beta chain. Its specificity is unknown. TCRdb's table, derived via immunoSEQ multiplex PCR, lists solely in-frame clones and lacks some. This table holds 110,000 to 150,000 clones, 80% to 95% found once. This specimen belongs to a study of T cell responses to AZD1222 COVID-19 vaccine. Study-level points and caveats: Researchers report vaccine-associated CD4 TCRs spanning spike, with dominance at 160-218 and 743-854. Repertoire sampling was restricted to post-peak T cell response timepoints.

Pooled samples include second doses given at about 4 or 12 weeks. Looked up from germline, CDR1 is DFQATT and CDR2 is SNEGSKA (reference sequence). Trimming stripped 3 bases from V and 0 bases from J, with 11 bases between. This CDR3 region has 14 residues. The specimen comprised peripheral blood, sampled 28 days after the second AZD1222 dose. The sequence derives from an adult who received the AZD1222 COVID-19 vaccine. This chain joins TRBV20-1 and TRBJ1-2; no reliable D call. CDR3 sequence: CSASSRVTNYGYTF. In DNA, the CDR3 is TGCAGTGCTAGTTCCCGGGTAACTAACTATGGCTACACCTTC.